These T cell receptor beta chains were read from a single sample in a study of prognosis after radiotherapy for stage I lung cancer. MiXCR, applied by TCRdb to the multiplex PCR reads, yields one record per CDR3 protein. Here the sample spans fewer than 20,000 distinct CDR3 sequences, approximately 44% being singletons. The sample consisted of PBMCs, taken before or after stereotactic body radiation therapy (not recorded which). Receptors were obtained from a donor over 45 with non-small cell lung cancer. The CDR3 runs from the conserved cysteine through the conserved F or W.

V gene	CDR3 protein
TRBV5-1	CASKGGFSSGGQETQYF
TRBV6-1	CASTAGRSVQFF
TRBV20-1	CSARADALREQFF
TRBV18	CASSPQGTGGLGANVLTF
TRBV6-1	CDSTWGTNEAFF
TRBV5-1	CASSLVAGGAQVTGELFF
TRBV10-2	CASSTGVTDTQYF
TRBV28	CASSLRGGYGYTF
TRBV20-1	CSARGRQGHNEQFF
TRBV3-1	CASSPRDRGLANTGELFF
TRBV27	CASSPWTGQKVIEQYF
TRBV5-1	CASSPGQGIAYEQYF
TRBV6-2/TRBV6-3	CASSEDRDTEAFF
TRBV5-1	CASSWGGEGNTEAFF
TRBV5-1	CASSPPIPGTGELFF
TRBV11-2	CASSLRDYYEQYF
TRBV28	CASSLYTNLETQYF
TRBV12-3/TRBV12-4	CASSLGFLQETQYF
TRBV6-5	CASSYTGSHEQYF
TRBV20-1	CSALLDYNEQFF
TRBV13	CASSSAGVNTQYF
TRBV20-1	CSATGTGGYEQYF
TRBV11-2	CASSYRLAANTGELFF
TRBV20-1	CSASALQTYNSPLHF
TRBV7-3	CASSLWDSYNSPLHF
TRBV5-1	CASSPRGPGTEAFF
TRBV20-1	CSASAGTSGKTEQYF
TRBV6-2/TRBV6-3	CASSEARLTEQYF
TRBV12-3/TRBV12-4	CASSYRQGLSVNTIYF
TRBV12-3/TRBV12-4	CASSPYLRQGLFPYEQYF
TRBV19	CASTSSGTALINSPLHF
TRBV7-2	CASSLAGTGEQFF
TRBV19	CASAFSGANVLTF
TRBV6-1	CASSLQGSDTQYF
TRBV4-1	CASSPQDRENTEAFF
TRBV12-3/TRBV12-4	CASTADRHLNTGELFF
TRBV15	CATSRGGGSSVNTIYF
TRBV20-1	CSARDTLREAFF
TRBV27	CASSPLAGGAGELFF
TRBV19	CASTRTGTSYNSPLHF
TRBV28	CASSLEQRGGYTF
TRBV6-1	CASMISGVLSYEQYF
TRBV19	CASSITTGRTDTQYF
TRBV20-1	CSAQGQVGTGELFF
TRBV5-5	CASSSGTSGRNTGELFF
TRBV20-1	CSAPDRARAFF
TRBV11-2	CASSFRVQRDDEQFF
TRBV15	CAAVDEGSTYEQYF
TRBV6-1	CASSPRTASSYNEQFF
TRBV24-1	CATSGAVYNEQFF
TRBV20-1	CSARPYSGISSYEQYF
TRBV6-2/TRBV6-3	CASGLTGQPQHF
TRBV2	CASSKREMNTEAFF
TRBV6-9	CAISYGLGSGANVLTF
TRBV11-3	CASSLLRDRGIGEQYF